The 22 T cell receptor beta chains given below trace back to one sample, sequenced in a study of cytomegalovirus exposure and HLA in healthy donors. Primers included in the PCR were 60 Vbeta and 13 Jbeta primers. Using immunoSEQ multiplex PCR, the repertoire was profiled, and TCRdb retains in-frame clones only, with some absent. Seen here are some 89,000 clones, 78% observed once, and the top ten hold roughly 4.3%. Sequenced sample: PBMCs. The source of these receptors is a woman in her forties in good health and CMV-seropositive.

This sequence joins TRBV2 and TRBJ1-1; tentatively, D is TRBD1 (6 bases). V lost 7 bases and J 5 bases, leaving 20 bases between the germline ends. This CDR3 has 15 amino acids. Germline V CDR1 and CDR2: SNHLY, FYNNEI. The CDR3 spells CASTPRGGAGTEAFF. For the CDR3, the DNA is TGTGCCAGCACTCCCCGGGGGGGGGCGGGAACTGAAGCTTTCTTT.

Only a few counts were recorded for this clone. The V call is TRBV19, the J call TRBJ2-7; TRBD2 agrees at 8 bases. The germline V gene has CDR1 LNHDA and CDR2 SQIVND (reference sequence). The CDR3 has 14 residues. V shed 5 bases and J 2 bases; nucleotides not matched to a gene: 5. Written as DNA, the CDR3 is TGTGCCAGTAGTGATCCGGGACTAGCCTACGAGCAGTACTTC. Residues: CASSDPGLAYEQYF.

This chain links TRBV29-1 with TRBJ2-3; 11 bases map to TRBD2. The CDR3 is made up of 14 amino acids. CDR1 and CDR2 from the germline V gene are SQVTM and ANQGSEA. Trimming took 7 bases from V and 0 from J; bases not matched to a gene: 3. CDR3 coding DNA: TGCAGCGCTCGGACTAGCGGGAGCACAGATACGCAGTATTTT. Translating it yields CSARTSGSTDTQYF.

This clone occurred many times. The chain couples TRBV25-1 to TRBJ1-1; 9 positions agree with TRBD1. CDR1 is MGHDK, CDR2 SYGVNS, per germline. V lost 8 bases, J lost 4 bases, and 14 bases stayed unmatched. The CDR3 consists of 16 residues. The CDR3 region has the DNA TGTGCCAGCTATGGGGGGGACAGGGAGGAAACCACTGAAGCTTTCTTT. Protein: CASYGGDREETTEAFF.

The chain's CDR3 is CASSTPGTGLYNEQFF. The CDR3 DNA reads as TGTGCCAGTAGTACCCCCGGGACAGGGTTATACAATGAGCAGTTCTTC. The J gene is TRBJ2-1, the V gene TRBV19, with 9 bases matching TRBD1. V trimming: 4 bases; J trimming: 4 bases; junction bases outside the gene matches: 8. This CDR3 is built from 16 residues. Germline V gene lookup returns CDR1 LNHDA and CDR2 SQIVND (reference sequence).

A few counts support this clone. This chain links TRBV5-4 with TRBJ1-4; D is unresolved. Per the germline V gene, CDR1 is SGHNT and CDR2 is YYREEE (reference sequence). V was shortened by 3 bases and J by 5 bases, with 8 bases between the two germline ends. CDR3 size: 13 residues. The DNA of the CDR3 is TGTGCCAGCAGCTCTCTCCCCAATGAAAAACTGTTTTTT. Translating it yields CASSSLPNEKLFF.

This clone appeared a few times. This chain joins TRBV28 and TRBJ2-5, with D perhaps matching TRBD2 (6 bases). Trimming took off 6 bases at V and 2 bases at J, with 16 bases between the two ends. Germline CDR1 and CDR2: MDHEN and SYDVKM. CDR3 size: 15 residues. The CDR3 bases are TGTGCCAGCAGCTCCCGCAAGGCGGGACAAGAGACCCAGTACTTC. Protein product: CASSSRKAGQETQYF.

The rearrangement joins TRBV30 to TRBJ1-2, with unresolved D. Germline loops: CDR1 GTSNPN, CDR2 SVGIG (reference sequence). The CDR3 contains 14 residues. With 0 bases removed from V and 3 bases from J, the gap between germline ends came to 11 bases. CDR3 in DNA: TGTGCCTGGAGTGTAAAAGGAGGATACTATGGCTACACCTTC. Its protein product is CAWSVKGGYYGYTF.

This clone ranks as medium-sized (0.01 to 0.1%). The CDR3 loop is CASSSNSNQPQHF. Written as DNA, the CDR3 is TGTGCCAGCAGTTCAAATAGCAATCAGCCCCAGCATTTT. The chain is built from TRBV6-6 and TRBJ1-5, with D unclear. CDR3 size: 13 residues. V was shortened by 4 bases and J by 0 bases, with 4 bases between the two germline ends. CDR1 MNHNY and CDR2 SVGAGI come from the germline V gene (reference sequence).

CDR3 in DNA: TGTGCCAGCAGCCAAGAAATGCCCTCTAGCGGCCCCTACTACGAGCAGTACTTC. Translated: CASSQEMPSSGPYYEQYF. The J gene is TRBJ2-7, the V gene TRBV14, with TRBD2 matching over 7 bases. Germline V gives CDR1 SGHDN, CDR2 FVKESK. The CDR3 runs 18 residues. The V segment lost 0 bases and the J segment 3 bases; nucleotides outside the gene matches: 14. The whole variable domain, filled in from reference TRBV14 and TRBJ2-7, reads EAGVTQFPSHSVIEKGQTVTLRCDPISGHDNLYWYRRVMGKEIKFLLHFVKESKQDESGMPNNRFLAERTGGTYSTLKVQPAELEDSGVYFCASSQEMPSSGPYYEQYFGPGTRLTVT.

The V call is TRBV21-1, the J call TRBJ2-3; the table names TRBD2, a call not compared with the DNA. TRBV21-1 is classified as a pseudogene. CDR3 length equals 15 residues. CDR3: CASSLYGDGTDTQYF. CDR3 nucleotides: TGTGCCAGCAGCCTTTACGGGGATGGAACAGATACGCAGTATTTT.

The chain recombines TRBV15 with TRBJ2-5, with TRBD1 matching 7 bases. The end of the DNA aligns better with TRBJ2-7, so the J call may be wrong. The CDR3 has 13 amino acids. From germline, CDR1 is LNHNV and CDR2 YYDKDF (reference sequence). DNA for the CDR3: TGTGCCACCAGCACCGCACAGGGGTACGAGCAGTACTTC. Its translation is CATSTAQGYEQYF.

Points on this clone: An end of the junction does not agree with germline; a read error may underlie this. The gene calls are TRBV5-1 and TRBJ1-2, with 7 bases that match TRBD1. The length of the CDR3 is 14 residues. Germline CDR1 SGHRS, CDR2 YFSETQ. The CDR3 sequence: CASSEGQPSRGCTF. DNA of the CDR3: TGCGCCAGCAGCGAGGGACAGCCCTCGCGAGGCTGCACCTTC. Full variable domain (remainder filled in from reference TRBV5-1 and TRBJ1-2): KAGVTQTPRYLIKTRGQQVTLSCSPISGHRSVSWYQQTPGQGLQFLFEYFSETQRNKGNFPGRFSGRQFSNSRSEMNVSTLELGDSALYLCASSEGQPSRGCTFGSGTRLTVV.

The rearrangement joins TRBV2 to TRBJ1-1; no definite D call. The CDR3 has 11 residues. Germline V CDR1 and CDR2: SNHLY, FYNNEI. V was trimmed by 6 bases and J by 1 base, leaving 3 bases between them. The CDR3 reads CASRRNTEAFF. CDR3 sequence (DNA): TGTGCCAGCAGGCGGAACACTGAAGCTTTCTTT.

The rearrangement uses TRBV6-1 and TRBJ2-1; TRBD2 might be the D (5 bases). Trimming removed 4 bases from V and 9 bases from J, with 25 bases in between. Germline assignment: CDR1 MNHNS and CDR2 SASEGT. The CDR3 covers 17 residues. The CDR3 region has the DNA TGTGCCAGCAGTGCTGTCTTCACTAGTACGGGCGCGGGTGAGCAGTTCTTC. It translates to CASSAVFTSTGAGEQFF.

The chain uses TRBV5-1 and TRBJ2-7, with TRBD1 as a possible D gene (6 bases). Trimming cost V 0 bases and J 2 bases, with 9 bases left between them. CDR1 is SGHRS, CDR2 YFSETQ, per germline. The CDR3 is made up of 14 amino acids. CDR3 in amino acids: CASSLGTATYEQYF. CDR3 nucleotide sequence: TGCGCCAGCAGCTTGGGGACAGCGACCTACGAGCAGTACTTC.

The chain uses TRBV7-2 and TRBJ2-7, with D perhaps TRBD2 (6 bases). CDR3 size: 15 residues. CDR1 is SGHTA, CDR2 FQGNSA, per germline. The V end lost 1 base, the J end lost 0 bases, and 10 bases lay between the germline ends. The CDR3 loop reads CASSLEASASYEQYF. The DNA for the CDR3 is TGTGCCAGCAGCTTAGAAGCTAGCGCCTCCTACGAGCAGTACTTC.

The rearrangement links TRBV5-1 to TRBJ2-1; possible D gene TRBD2, 5 bases. V was cut by 8 bases and J by 1 base, with 13 bases left in between. This CDR3 has 14 amino acids. The germline gives CDR1 SGHRS, CDR2 YFSETQ. Written as DNA, the CDR3 is TGCGCCAGTGCAACCGGGGATTCCTACAATGAGCAGTTCTTC. Translated, it gives CASATGDSYNEQFF.

CDR3 sequence reads: CSVEANTDTQYF. CDR3 sequence (DNA): TGCAGCGTTGAGGCCAACACAGATACGCAGTATTTT. V usage is TRBV29-1 and J usage is TRBJ2-3; D remains ambiguous. Trimming removed 3 bases at V and 2 bases at J, with 6 bases between. Germline V gene lookup returns CDR1 SQVTM and CDR2 ANQGSEA. The CDR3 sequence is 12 residues long.

The V and J genes are TRBV5-1 and TRBJ2-3; 12 positions agree with TRBD2. Trimming at V came to 7 bases and at J to 2 bases, leaving 8 bases not matched to a gene. The CDR3 extends over 16 amino acids. Germline values: CDR1 SGHRS, CDR2 YFSETQ. The CDR3 region has the DNA TGCGCCAGCGGACAGCTAGCGGGAGGGCCCACAGATACGCAGTATTTT. Protein product: CASGQLAGGPTDTQYF.

This clone occurred a few times. This chain connects TRBV7-9 to TRBJ1-1; 7 bases align to TRBD1. This CDR3 spans 15 amino acids. CDR1 and CDR2 (germline): SEHNR, FQNEAQ (reference sequence). Trimming cost V 1 base and J 0 bases; bases outside gene matches: 2. CDR3 loop: CASSLEGTVNTEAFF. CDR3 sequence (DNA): TGTGCCAGCAGCTTAGAGGGGACAGTGAACACTGAAGCTTTCTTT.

V is TRBV9 and J is TRBJ2-3, with D possibly TRBD1 on 5 matching bases. CDR3 length: 14 residues. Germline V gene sequence: CDR1 SGDLS, CDR2 YYNGEE. Trimming took off 0 bases at V and 3 bases at J, with 8 bases between the two ends. CDR3: CASSVDTGTDTQYF. DNA for the CDR3: TGTGCCAGCAGCGTAGATACAGGAACAGATACGCAGTATTTT. The variable domain in full, with the rest retrieved from reference TRBV9 and TRBJ2-3, is DSGVTQTPKHLITATGQRVTLRCSPRSGDLSVYWYQQSLDQGLQFLIQYYNGEERAKGNILERFSAQQFPDLHSELNLSSLELGDSALYFCASSVDTGTDTQYFGPGTRLTVL.